This T cell receptor beta chain is from a study of T cell responses to AZD1222 COVID-19 vaccine (dated by TCRdb to about 2021). Some background on the complete study: A total of 230 to 250 trial participants underwent TCR sequencing, of whom 200 to 220 had received two doses of AZD1222 and roughly 26 had received two doses of the MenACWY control vaccine. Enrollment into the trials was organized by age into subgroups of 18-55, 56-69 and 70-plus years, and those subgroups contained approximately 150, 30 and 60 TCR-sequenced participants, respectively. General findings and caveats noted by the study authors: Participants were mostly white British and included more females than males, and it was suggested by the authors that clonal diversity may have been underestimated. A significant rise in spike-specific TCR breadth and depth was observed after two AZD1222 doses relative to day 0 and relative to MenACWY recipients. In the small 56-69-year group, the increase in depth fell short of significance, most likely because of low power. Reportedly, almost half of the unique spike-specific TCRs recognized epitopes lying outside the regions that are mutated in the B.1.351 and B.1.1.7 variants. Only a handful of AZD1222 recipients were SARS-CoV-2 seropositive at baseline, limiting conclusions about previously exposed vaccinees. Vaccine-associated CD4 TCRs spanned the whole spike protein, with dominant responses in regions 160-218 and 743-854. No day 14 peak-response samples were available, so repertoires were characterized only after the peak T cell response.

The junction carries 15 bases between V and J, which are trimmed by 4 bases and 4 bases respectively. CDR3 length: 15 amino acids, cysteine to phenylalanine. CDR3 DNA is the only sequence kept; it has 45 bases, read in frame from the first base. The germline V gene sets CDR1 to MRHNA and CDR2 to SNTAGT. A note on this clone: The specificity of this receptor is unknown. No base-level quality is on record; no much larger clone is a single base apart.

In light of the paper, this sample's time point label describes: about 28 days (+/-7) after the second vaccine dose. AZD1222 recipients whose second dose came at about 4 weeks and those whose second dose came at about 12 weeks were combined into one group, since spike-specific TCR depth and breadth did not differ between the two schedules. The vaccinee samples were drawn from two UK trials, COV001 and COV002, one of which was a single-blind randomized controlled phase 2/3 trial testing AZD1222 (ChAdOx1 nCoV-19) in healthy adults. Trial participant PBMC samples were collected at day 0 and day 28 after the second dose for TCRbeta chain sequencing. The CDR3 regions of human TCRbeta chains were analyzed by immunosequencing. Per the original workflow: Repertoire TCRs were checked for matches against a reference library of SARS-CoV-2-specific TCRs that had been generated using the MIRA antigen-specificity platform. Breadth was defined as the fraction of unique TCRs that were SARS-CoV-2-associated, and depth was defined as the fraction of total T cells that were SARS-CoV-2-associated. Using the MIRA data, every spike-specific TCR was mapped to the spike region that the TCR reacted to and assigned to either a CD4 or a CD8 class. Log10-transformed breadth and depth values were compared by one-way ANOVA with Sidak's multiple comparisons tests. What TCRdb holds here is the immuneACCESS table cut down to in-frame rearrangements. Part of the clones is not present; checked against another copy, under half of the missing clones reflect an unresolved V gene, and the others are unexplained. V and J calls and clone size are those listed in that table; D and trimming were worked out from the DNA. The sample table records 89,000 or so clones; approximately 89% of these occur just once. The ten largest make up about 29% of the sample.

The sequence was obtained from an adult who received the AZD1222 COVID-19 vaccine. The chain was built from TRBV6-4 and TRBJ2-3; the D gene is perhaps TRBD1, from 5 matching bases. Source: peripheral blood, taken 28 days after the second AZD1222 dose. The base sequence is TGTGCCAGCAGTGCTGGGCAGGGTGGGCCAGATACGCAGTATTTT. Its coded protein is CASSAGQGGPDTQYF.